A selection of T cell receptor beta chains follows, all from one sample in a study of T-cell memory formation after mild COVID-19. TCRdb fed the 5' RACE reads into MiXCR, producing one record per CDR3 protein. The sample consists of 290,000 or so distinct CDR3 sequences, around 19% of them appearing once. Material: PBMCs or a T cell subset sorted from them (not recorded which). Source of these receptors: a young man who had mild COVID-19 (a few samples of this study predate the infection). Cell type and time point are not known. Each CDR3 is given with its conserved first and last residue. Each record gives: CDR3 protein, CDR3 DNA, clone size, D gene, V gene, J gene. The D gene is left open where the match is weak. The listing skips clone size in some rows; elsewhere it reads once, few, many or a size class.

CDR3aa: CASQTGRNEKLFF; CDR3nt: TGTGCCAGCCAGACAGGCCGTAATGAAAAACTGTTTTTT; abundance: few; d_gene: .; v_gene: TRBV27; j_gene: TRBJ1-4
CDR3aa: CASSLAVTGTYGYTF; CDR3nt: TGCGCCAGCAGCCTGGCCGTAACAGGGACCTATGGCTACACCTTC; abundance: .; d_gene: .; v_gene: TRBV4-1; j_gene: TRBJ1-2
CDR3aa: CSARGRSSADDEQFF; CDR3nt: TGCAGTGCTAGGGGCCGCAGCTCGGCCGACGATGAGCAGTTCTTC; abundance: few; d_gene: .; v_gene: TRBV20-1; j_gene: TRBJ2-1
CDR3aa: CASSQLAGVGETQYF; CDR3nt: TGCGCCAGCAGCCAACTAGCGGGGGTGGGCGAGACCCAGTACTTC; abundance: few; d_gene: TRBD2; v_gene: TRBV5-1; j_gene: TRBJ2-5
CDR3aa: CATSDPGLGRNEQFF; CDR3nt: TGTGCCACCAGTGACCCCGGACTGGGGAGGAATGAGCAGTTCTTC; abundance: .; d_gene: .; v_gene: TRBV24-1; j_gene: TRBJ2-1
CDR3aa: CASSLTGGRDTEAFF; CDR3nt: TGCGCCAGCAGCTTGACAGGGGGCAGGGACACTGAAGCTTTCTTT; abundance: .; d_gene: TRBD1; v_gene: TRBV5-1; j_gene: TRBJ1-1
CDR3aa: CASSYLGEEAFF; CDR3nt: TGTGCCAGCAGTTATCTGGGGGAAGAAGCTTTCTTT; abundance: few; d_gene: .; v_gene: TRBV6-6; j_gene: TRBJ1-1
CDR3aa: CASSRDRGQETQYF; CDR3nt: TGTGCCAGCAGCCGGGACAGGGGGCAAGAGACCCAGTACTTC; abundance: many; d_gene: TRBD1; v_gene: TRBV7-2; j_gene: TRBJ2-5
CDR3aa: CASSLEGRNYGYTF; CDR3nt: TGTGCCAGCAGTTTAGAAGGGAGGAACTATGGCTACACCTTC; abundance: .; d_gene: .; v_gene: TRBV12-3/TRBV12-4; j_gene: TRBJ1-2
CDR3aa: CSASFAGANVLTF; CDR3nt: TGCAGTGCTAGCTTTGCTGGGGCCAACGTCCTGACTTTC; abundance: .; d_gene: .; v_gene: TRBV20-1; j_gene: TRBJ2-6
CDR3aa: CASSYSISGVNTEAFF; CDR3nt: TGTGCCAGCAGTTACTCGATTTCTGGGGTAAACACTGAAGCTTTCTTT; abundance: .; d_gene: .; v_gene: TRBV6-5; j_gene: TRBJ1-1
CDR3aa: CASSQGVGSYNEQFF; CDR3nt: TGTGCCAGCAGCCAAGGGGTTGGCTCCTACAATGAGCAGTTCTTC; abundance: few; d_gene: .; v_gene: TRBV14; j_gene: TRBJ2-1
CDR3aa: CASSLYRRNTGELFF; CDR3nt: TGTGCCAGCAGCTTATATCGCAGAAACACCGGGGAGCTGTTTTTT; abundance: few; d_gene: .; v_gene: TRBV5-5; j_gene: TRBJ2-2
CDR3aa: CASSYSIGGRGSGNYGYTF; CDR3nt: TGTGCCAGCAGTTACTCGATTGGTGGCAGGGGAAGCGGGAACTATGGCTACACCTTC; abundance: .; d_gene: .; v_gene: TRBV6-5; j_gene: TRBJ1-2
CDR3aa: CASSQQTGSETQYF; CDR3nt: TGTGCCAGCAGCCAACAAACAGGGTCGGAGACCCAGTACTTC; abundance: .; d_gene: .; v_gene: TRBV4-2; j_gene: TRBJ2-5
CDR3aa: CASSLRGGTSRSGANVLTF; CDR3nt: TGTGCCAGCAGCTTACGTGGGGGGACTAGCCGCTCTGGGGCCAACGTCCTGACTTTC; abundance: .; d_gene: TRBD2; v_gene: TRBV7-3; j_gene: TRBJ2-6
CDR3aa: CASSPLSGFGQPQHF; CDR3nt: TGTGCCAGCAGCCCATTATCAGGGTTCGGCCAGCCCCAGCATTTT; abundance: .; d_gene: .; v_gene: TRBV7-9; j_gene: TRBJ1-5
CDR3aa: CASRGLLNYGYTF; CDR3nt: TGTGCCAGCAGGGGACTGCTTAACTATGGCTACACCTTC; abundance: .; d_gene: .; v_gene: TRBV6-5; j_gene: TRBJ1-2
CDR3aa: CASSPPAGGAYNEQFF; CDR3nt: TGTGCCAGCAGCCCCCCGGCCGGGGGGGCCTACAATGAGCAGTTCTTC; abundance: few; d_gene: TRBD2; v_gene: TRBV3-1; j_gene: TRBJ2-1
CDR3aa: CASSETLGRDEQYF; CDR3nt: TGCGCCAGCAGTGAAACCCTAGGGCGGGACGAGCAGTACTTC; abundance: .; d_gene: .; v_gene: TRBV10-1; j_gene: TRBJ2-7
CDR3aa: CASSQEPAGLSYEQYF; CDR3nt: TGCGCCAGCAGCCAAGAACCAGCGGGCCTCTCCTACGAGCAGTACTTC; abundance: few; d_gene: .; v_gene: TRBV4-1; j_gene: TRBJ2-7
CDR3aa: CASSSSTGPELFF; CDR3nt: TGTGCCAGCAGCTCCTCGACTGGGCCGGAGCTGTTTTTT; abundance: .; d_gene: .; v_gene: TRBV7-3; j_gene: TRBJ2-2
CDR3aa: CASSPWTVEVTDTQYF; CDR3nt: TGTGCCAGCAGCCCGTGGACAGTTGAGGTCACAGATACGCAGTATTTT; abundance: .; d_gene: .; v_gene: TRBV7-8; j_gene: TRBJ2-3
CDR3aa: CASSPTEMGPSGTGELFF; CDR3nt: TGTGCCAGCAGCCCCACTGAGATGGGGCCCTCGGGCACCGGGGAGCTGTTTTTT; abundance: .; d_gene: .; v_gene: TRBV12-1; j_gene: TRBJ2-2
CDR3aa: CASSLLQGENTEAFF; CDR3nt: TGTGCCAGCAGCTTATTACAGGGGGAGAACACTGAAGCTTTCTTT; abundance: .; d_gene: TRBD1; v_gene: TRBV7-9; j_gene: TRBJ1-1
CDR3aa: CASSHRDRDYGYTF; CDR3nt: TGCGCCAGCAGTCACCGGGACCGCGACTATGGCTACACCTTC; abundance: .; d_gene: .; v_gene: TRBV5-1; j_gene: TRBJ1-2
CDR3aa: CASSRDSIEAFF; CDR3nt: TGTGCCAGCAGCCGGGACAGCATTGAAGCTTTCTTT; abundance: few; d_gene: TRBD1; v_gene: TRBV5-5; j_gene: TRBJ1-1
CDR3aa: CASSPDSYNSPLHF; CDR3nt: TGTGCCAGCTCGCCAGACTCCTATAATTCACCCCTCCACTTT; abundance: many; d_gene: .; v_gene: TRBV2; j_gene: TRBJ1-6
CDR3aa: CSARDDGFEQFF; CDR3nt: TGCAGTGCTAGAGATGACGGCTTCGAGCAGTTCTTC; abundance: .; d_gene: .; v_gene: TRBV20-1; j_gene: TRBJ2-1
CDR3aa: CASSLATGGRYNEQFF; CDR3nt: TGTGCCAGCAGTTTAGCGACAGGGGGGCGATACAATGAGCAGTTCTTC; abundance: .; d_gene: TRBD1; v_gene: TRBV28; j_gene: TRBJ2-1
CDR3aa: CATGFAGRYEQYF; CDR3nt: TGTGCCACCGGCTTTGCGGGGCGTTACGAGCAGTACTTC; abundance: .; d_gene: .; v_gene: TRBV3-1; j_gene: TRBJ2-7
CDR3aa: CASSARLVGGTGELFF; CDR3nt: TGTGCCAGCAGCGCGAGACTAGTGGGGGGCACCGGGGAGCTGTTTTTT; abundance: .; d_gene: .; v_gene: TRBV9; j_gene: TRBJ2-2
CDR3aa: CASDRGQTYEQYF; CDR3nt: TGTGCCAGCGACCGGGGACAGACCTACGAGCAGTACTTC; abundance: few; d_gene: TRBD1; v_gene: TRBV7-2; j_gene: TRBJ2-7
CDR3aa: CASSSLAGYSYNEQFF; CDR3nt: TGTGCCAGCAGCTCCCTAGCGGGGTACTCCTACAATGAGCAGTTCTTC; abundance: few; d_gene: TRBD2; v_gene: TRBV5-5; j_gene: TRBJ2-1
CDR3aa: CASSQAGPTSGVTSDTQYF; CDR3nt: TGCGCCAGCAGCCAAGCGGGGCCAACTAGCGGGGTGACCTCAGATACGCAGTATTTT; abundance: few; d_gene: TRBD2; v_gene: TRBV4-1; j_gene: TRBJ2-3
CDR3aa: CASSQMGGELFF; CDR3nt: TGCGCCAGCAGCCAAATGGGCGGGGAGCTGTTTTTT; abundance: .; d_gene: .; v_gene: TRBV4-1; j_gene: TRBJ2-2
CDR3aa: CASSEGTSTDTQYF; CDR3nt: TGTGCCAGCAGTGAGGGGACTAGCACAGATACGCAGTATTTT; abundance: few; d_gene: .; v_gene: TRBV11-2; j_gene: TRBJ2-3
CDR3aa: CASSFYRGFNEQFF; CDR3nt: TGTGCCAGCAGCTTCTACCGGGGTTTCAATGAGCAGTTCTTC; abundance: few; d_gene: .; v_gene: TRBV7-2; j_gene: TRBJ2-1
CDR3aa: CASSLRSGWSGTEAFF; CDR3nt: TGTGCCAGCAGCTTAAGGAGTGGCTGGTCGGGGACTGAAGCTTTCTTT; abundance: .; d_gene: .; v_gene: TRBV7-9; j_gene: TRBJ1-1
CDR3aa: CASTLASEQYF; CDR3nt: TGTGCCAGCACCCTTGCGAGCGAGCAGTACTTC; abundance: few; d_gene: .; v_gene: TRBV6-2/TRBV6-3; j_gene: TRBJ2-7
CDR3aa: CASSENNLDYEQYF; CDR3nt: TGTGCCAGCAGTGAAAATAACCTCGACTACGAGCAGTACTTC; abundance: few; d_gene: .; v_gene: TRBV25-1; j_gene: TRBJ2-7
CDR3aa: CASSVEFQRGQGDTGELFF; CDR3nt: TGTGCCAGCAGCGTAGAATTTCAGAGAGGACAGGGAGACACCGGGGAGCTGTTTTTT; abundance: .; d_gene: TRBD1; v_gene: TRBV9; j_gene: TRBJ2-2
CDR3aa: CSVALGSTTDTQYF; CDR3nt: TGCAGCGTCGCACTGGGCTCAACCACAGATACGCAGTATTTT; abundance: .; d_gene: .; v_gene: TRBV29-1; j_gene: TRBJ2-3
CDR3aa: CASSTDPRRETQYF; CDR3nt: TGTGCCAGCAGCACGGACCCCCGGCGAGAGACCCAGTACTTC; abundance: .; d_gene: .; v_gene: TRBV12-3/TRBV12-4; j_gene: TRBJ2-5
CDR3aa: CASSLGGTSGGSYNEQFF; CDR3nt: TGCGCCAGCAGCTTGGGCGGGACTAGCGGCGGCTCCTACAATGAGCAGTTCTTC; abundance: .; d_gene: TRBD2; v_gene: TRBV5-1; j_gene: TRBJ2-1